This T cell receptor beta chain was identified in a study of blood T cell repertoires in COVID-19. About the study: Whether acute or convalescent, the COVID-19 samples came from the United States, Italy and Spain. From T cells, B-cell-depleted T cells, or PBMCs came the material, which was cDNA or gDNA.

Source study methods: Researchers report that nucleated cell counts were estimated from reference gene primer amplification. Measured with immunoSEQ multiplex PCR; TCRdb has only the in-frame clones, and not every one. V and J calls and clone size are as listed in that table; D and trimming were resolved from the DNA. Here the sample spans about 100,000 clones, around 84% being singletons. CDR1 is MDHEN and CDR2 is SYDVKM in the germline V gene. The trim removed 6 bases at V and 2 bases at J, leaving 8 bases unmatched. The CDR3 sequence is 15 residues long. The source is a woman between 70 and 85 years old with active or convalescent COVID-19. This chain connects TRBV28 to TRBJ2-7, with TRBD2 matching over 9 bases. Input material: peripheral blood. CDR3 sequence: CASSDTSGSAYEQYF. For the CDR3, the DNA is TGTGCCAGCAGCGATACTAGCGGGTCTGCCTACGAGCAGTACTTC. Full variable domain (remainder filled in from reference TRBV28 and TRBJ2-7): DVKVTQSSRYLVKRTGEKVFLECVQDMDHENMFWYRQDPGLGLRLIYFSYDVKMKEKGDIPEGYSVSREKKERFSLILESASTNQTSMYLCASSDTSGSAYEQYFGPGTRLTVT.